The 9 T cell receptor beta chains presented below share a single source sample, sequenced in a study of OX40 agonist ivuxolimab in advanced cancers. The protocol used for the library was the immunoSEQ multiplex PCR assay. In TCRdb, the immuneACCESS table is reduced to in-frame sequences with V and J assigned. These tables do not hold every clone; where another copy was compared, an unresolved V gene accounts for under half, and the others remain unexplained. The sample has some 45,000 clones on record, more than 75% of them singletons. Together, the top ten hold about a fifth of the sample. The sample in question was CD4+ or CD8+ T cells sorted from blood, obtained in a trial of the OX40 agonist ivuxolimab. These receptors were collected from an adult with an advanced solid tumor such as melanoma, head and neck, liver or kidney cancer.

The chain joins TRBV29-1 to TRBJ2-5; D could derive from TRBD1 or TRBD2 (5 bases each). Trimming cost V 2 bases and J 2 bases, with 12 bases left between them. This CDR3 has 14 amino acids. Germline V gives CDR1 SQVTM, CDR2 ANQGSEA. CDR3: CSVEWGDRQETQYF. In DNA, the CDR3 is TGCAGCGTTGAATGGGGAGACAGACAAGAGACCCAGTACTTC.

As regards this clone: A much larger clone sits a single nucleotide away, making a read error possible. The same CDR3 arises from other DNA sequences in this sample as well. The chain couples TRBV5-6 to TRBJ2-7; TRBD2 matches 10 bases. The CDR3 contains 15 residues. Per germline, CDR1 SGHDT and CDR2 YYEEEE. CDR3 coding DNA: TGTCCCAGCAGCTTGGGCCTAGCGGGGGCGGGGGAGCAGTACTTC. Residues: CPSSLGLAGAGEQYF.

The rearrangement links TRBV13 to TRBJ2-1, with 12 bases that match TRBD2. After removal of 0 bases from V and 2 bases from J, the junction contained 5 bases not matched to a gene. The CDR3 runs to 18 residues. Per the germline V gene, CDR1 is PRHDT and CDR2 is FYEKMQ (reference sequence). The CDR3 loop reads CASSLGLAGGSPYNEQFF. The CDR3, as DNA: TGTGCCAGCAGCTTAGGGCTAGCGGGGGGGTCGCCCTACAATGAGCAGTTCTTC.

The chain joins TRBV6-1 to TRBJ2-5; D might be TRBD2 (6 bases). In germline, CDR1 is MNHNS, CDR2 SASEGT. V lost 9 bases and J lost 1, with 15 bases in between. This CDR3 region has 14 residues. CDR3 protein: CASWRVAPQETQYF. The CDR3 DNA reads as TGTGCCAGTTGGAGGGTCGCGCCCCAAGAGACCCAGTACTTC.

The chain recombines TRBV28 with TRBJ2-3; 8 nucleotides match TRBD2. Per the germline V gene, CDR1 is MDHEN and CDR2 is SYDVKM. CDR3 length: 15 residues. J was trimmed by 2 bases and V by 7 bases; bases with no gene match: 8. The CDR3 DNA reads TGTGCCAGCATGGATACTAGCGGACTCACAGATACGCAGTATTTT. Encoded protein: CASMDTSGLTDTQYF.

Details on this clone: Other DNA sequences in the same sample also yield this CDR3. J is TRBJ2-7 and V is TRBV27; 9 bases are a match to TRBD2. Germline V gene sequence: CDR1 MNHEY, CDR2 SMNVEV (reference sequence). This CDR3 region has 14 residues. V shed 3 bases, J shed 0 bases, and the junction held 0 bases outside the gene matches. Here the CDR3 DNA reads TGTGCCAGCAGTTTTAGCGGGGGCTCCTACGAGCAGTACTTC. The encoded protein is CASSFSGGSYEQYF.

With respect to this clone: This likely traces to a read error, being one base from a far larger clone. The chain joins TRBV6-5 to TRBJ2-7; 14 bases align to TRBD2. CDR3 length equals 15 residues. Germline V CDR1 and CDR2: MNHEY, SVGAGI. The V and J ends lost 6 bases and 7 bases, in that order; junction bases with no gene match: 8. CDR3 nucleotides: TGTGCCAGCAGCTTGGGACTAGCGGGGGCGGGGGAGCAGTACTTC. This codes for CASSLGLAGAGEQYF.

The V and J genes are TRBV4-2 and TRBJ1-1, with TRBD1 as a possible D gene (5 bases). The germline V gene encodes CDR1 LGHNA and CDR2 YNFKEQ. This CDR3 is built from 16 residues. V shed 1 base and J shed 1 base, with 13 bases lying between them. The CDR3 loop reads CASSQVGGAKNTEAFF. CDR3 coding DNA: TGTGCCAGCAGCCAAGTAGGAGGGGCTAAGAACACTGAAGCTTTCTTT.

V is TRBV7-9 and J is TRBJ1-1; a weak D match, TRBD1 (6 bases). The CDR3 covers 15 residues. V was cut by 5 bases and J by 0 bases, with 13 bases left in between. In germline, CDR1 is SEHNR, CDR2 FQNEAQ (reference sequence). This CDR3 is CASSGGRDMNTEAFF. The CDR3 DNA is TGTGCCAGCAGCGGGGGGCGGGACATGAACACTGAAGCTTTCTTT. The full variable domain, with the rest looked up from reference TRBV7-9 and TRBJ1-1, is DTGVSQNPRHKITKRGQNVTFRCDPISEHNRLYWYRQTLGQGPEFLTYFQNEAQLEKSRLLSDRFSAERPKGSFSTLEIQRTEQGDSAMYLCASSGGRDMNTEAFFGQGTRLTVV.